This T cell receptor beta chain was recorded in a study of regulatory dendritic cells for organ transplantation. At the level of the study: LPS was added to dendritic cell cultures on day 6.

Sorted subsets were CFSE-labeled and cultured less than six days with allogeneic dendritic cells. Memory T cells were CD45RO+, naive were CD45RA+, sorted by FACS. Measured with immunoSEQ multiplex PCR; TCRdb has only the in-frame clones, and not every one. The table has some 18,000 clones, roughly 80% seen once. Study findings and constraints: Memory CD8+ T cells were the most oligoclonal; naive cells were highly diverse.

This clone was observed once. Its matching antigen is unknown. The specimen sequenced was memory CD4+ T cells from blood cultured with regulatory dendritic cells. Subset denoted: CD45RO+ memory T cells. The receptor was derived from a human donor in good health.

The CDR3 spells CASKDGTGLTEEQYF. The CDR3 nucleotides read TGTGCCAGCAAGGATGGGACAGGGCTTACGGAAGAGCAGTACTTC. This rearrangement joins TRBV28 to TRBJ2-7; 9 bases map to TRBD1. CDR1 MDHEN and CDR2 SYDVKM come from the germline V gene. The CDR3 totals 15 residues. J lost 7 bases, V lost 7 bases, and 14 bases had no gene match.